The 7 T cell receptor beta chains in this list originate from one sample, sequenced in a study of blood T cells in healthy people across ages. The use of a sample-barcoded 5' primer and a J-beta primer mix characterized a second PCR of roughly 6 to 11 cycles. TCRdb independently ran MiXCR on the 5' RACE reads; one entry per CDR3 protein. The sample carries over 1,200,000 distinct CDR3 sequences, approximately 63% recorded once. Source material: blood. The receptors here all came from a man aged 18 to 29 in good health.

The gene calls are TRBV5-1 and TRBJ2-7, with unresolved D. This CDR3 contains 15 residues. Germline CDR1 reads SGHRS; CDR2 reads YFSETQ. The V gene lost 0 bases and the J gene lost 0 bases, with 10 bases spanning the gap. The CDR3 sequence: CASSLVAGLSYEQYF. In nucleotides, the CDR3 is TGCGCCAGCAGCTTGGTGGCAGGCCTCTCCTACGAGCAGTACTTC.

The CDR3 DNA reads as TGTGCCAGCAGACCTAGCGGAAGTAGGAAAGAGACCCAGTACTTC. Translating gives CASRPSGSRKETQYF. The chain joins TRBV11-2 to TRBJ2-5; 7 bases map to TRBD2. The CDR3 length is 15 residues. The junction had 10 bases not matched to a gene; V was cut back by 6 bases and J by 3 bases. Per the germline V gene, CDR1 is SGHAT and CDR2 is FQNNGV.

The V gene is TRBV5-6, the J gene TRBJ2-1, with 8 positions matching TRBD2. Germline V gene sequence: CDR1 SGHDT, CDR2 YYEEEE. The CDR3 runs to 16 residues. The V segment lost 1 base and the J segment 3 bases; nucleotides outside the gene matches: 6. CDR3 nucleotide sequence: TGTGCCAGCAGCTTGAGTTGTAGCGGGGACTACAATGAGCAGTTCTTC. It encodes CASSLSCSGDYNEQFF.

Comments on this clonotype: At one end the junction does not follow the germline gene, possibly because of a read error. The chain combines TRBV5-6 with TRBJ2-7; possibly TRBD1 or TRBD2 for D (5 bases each). The V gene's germline CDR1 is SGHDT and CDR2 YYEEEE. The CDR3 length is 13 residues. The CDR3 nucleotides read TGTGCCAGCAGCCCATGGGGGACCTACGAGCAGTACTTT. Its translation is CASSPWGTYEQYF.

The CDR3 region has the DNA TGCAGCGTTGAAGGACCTGACAGGGGCCGTGAAGCTTTCTTT. Amino acid sequence: CSVEGPDRGREAFF. The chain has TRBV29-1 and TRBJ1-1; 8 bases map to TRBD1. Germline loops: CDR1 SQVTM, CDR2 ANQGSEA. V was pared by 1 base and J by 7 bases, with 8 bases of the junction left unmatched. The CDR3 spans 14 residues.

This sequence joins TRBV7-2 and TRBJ2-7; 9 positions agree with TRBD2. Germline V lookup: CDR1 SGHTA, CDR2 FQGNSA. The CDR3 is 17 amino acids. V lost 3 bases and J lost 0; bases outside the gene matches: 9. The CDR3 is CASSFGAGTSNSYEQYF. CDR3 in DNA: TGTGCCAGCAGCTTCGGTGCTGGGACTAGCAACTCCTACGAGCAGTACTTC.

This clonotype was picked up a small number of times. The CDR3 sequence: CASSQDPRTDNYGYTF. The CDR3 coding sequence is TGCGCCAGCAGCCAAGATCCCCGGACAGATAACTATGGCTACACCTTC. The chain has TRBV4-1 and TRBJ1-2, with D perhaps TRBD1 (6 bases). CDR1 and CDR2 from the germline V gene are MGHRA and YSYEKL. The CDR3 is made up of 16 amino acids. Trimming left V 0 bases short and J 1 base short, with 12 bases between.